The 24 T cell receptor beta chains reported below all come from one sample, sequenced in a study of Graves' ophthalmopathy and Graves' hyperthyroidism. Investigators amplified TCR beta CDR3 regions from RNA transcripts. RT-PCR with HTBI primers came first, then second-round multiplex PCR. TCRdb recomputed calls from the multiplex PCR reads with MiXCR, one row per CDR3 protein. Of around 1.1 million distinct CDR3 sequences listed, about 35% are singletons. Sequencing was carried out using peripheral blood or thyroid tissue (not recorded which). These receptors all stem from an adult man with Graves' hyperthyroidism.

This clonotype has ten or more counts. The V and J genes are TRBV30 and TRBJ1-1; 9 bases align to TRBD1. The CDR3 consists of 13 residues. Trimming at V came to 0 bases and at J to 9 bases, leaving 5 bases not matched to a gene. In germline, CDR1 is GTSNPN, CDR2 SVGIG (reference sequence). The DNA of the CDR3 is TGTGCCTGGAGTGTAGCGACAGGGGGACAAGCTTTCTTT. It yields the protein CAWSVATGGQAFF.

This clonotype was found a few times. This chain connects TRBV6-5 to TRBJ1-1, with D maybe TRBD1 (6 bases). V gave up 5 bases and J gave up 3 bases, with 10 bases separating them. In germline, CDR1 is MNHEY, CDR2 SVGAGI. CDR3 length: 13 amino acids. Here the CDR3 reads CASSRTEDTEAFF. For the CDR3, the DNA is TGTGCCAGCAGTAGGACAGAGGACACTGAAGCTTTCTTT.

At least ten counts were recorded for this clonotype. Here the CDR3 DNA reads TGCGCCAGCAGTGGCGTAGCGGGGAATCAGGAGACCCAGTACTTC. The encoded protein is CASSGVAGNQETQYF. This chain uses TRBV10-2 with TRBJ2-5; 8 bases are shared with TRBD2. Trimming removed 4 bases from V and 5 bases from J; junction bases left unmatched: 9. From germline, CDR1 is WSHSY and CDR2 SAAADI. The CDR3 spans 15 residues.

The genes are TRBV7-9 and TRBJ2-7; the match to TRBD2 covers 14 bases. The CDR3 is 16 amino acids. The V gene end was trimmed by 3 bases and the J gene end by 5 bases; junction bases not matched to a gene: 6. Germline loops: CDR1 SEHNR, CDR2 FQNEAQ (reference sequence). In DNA form, the CDR3 reads TGTGCCAGCAGCTTTCTCGGGACTAGCGGGAGCCACGAGCAGTACTTC. It codes for CASSFLGTSGSHEQYF.

Note on this clonotype: A clone one base away is much larger, so this may be a read error. This chain connects TRBV7-2 to TRBJ2-5, with unresolved D. The CDR3 covers 16 residues. In germline, CDR1 is SGHTA, CDR2 FQGNSA. Trimming removed 6 bases at V and 1 base at J, with 18 bases between. The CDR3 is CASSYQPTAAQETQYF. CDR3 DNA: TGTGCCAGCAGTTACCAACCGACCGCAGCCCAAGAGACCCAGTACTTC.

This sequence joins TRBV10-2 and TRBJ2-7, with 14 nucleotides matching TRBD2. Germline CDR1 is WSHSY and CDR2 is SAAADI. The CDR3 spans 17 residues. The V and J ends lost 4 bases and 2 bases, in that order; junction bases with no gene match: 7. In DNA, the CDR3 is TGCGCCAGCAGTGCCGGACTAGCGGGAGGCTCACCCTACGAGCAGTACTTC. Translated: CASSAGLAGGSPYEQYF.

Worth noting for this clonotype: A much more abundant neighbour one base away suggests this may be a read error. This rearrangement joins TRBV7-2 to TRBJ2-5; D gene ambiguous. The DNA end favors TRBJ2-7, so the J call may be wrong. Looked up from germline, CDR1 is SGHTA and CDR2 is FQGNSA. This CDR3 is built from 14 residues. The CDR3 bases are TGTGCCAGCAGCTTAGCGGCTCTCACCTACGAGCAGTACTTC. As protein: CASSLAALTYEQYF.

This clonotype was seen at least ten times. The chain couples TRBV25-1 to TRBJ1-4; D is possibly TRBD1 (5 bases). The CDR3 has 14 residues. Trimming pared 3 bases from V and 0 bases from J, leaving 5 bases between. Germline V CDR1 and CDR2: MGHDK, SYGVNS. Here the CDR3 reads CASSETATNEKLFF. As DNA, the CDR3 is TGTGCCAGCAGTGAGACAGCAACTAATGAAAAACTGTTTTTT.

This clonotype appeared many times. The chain combines TRBV4-3 with TRBJ2-7; a weak D match, TRBD2 (5 bases). This CDR3 has 17 amino acids. V gave up 0 bases and J gave up 6 bases, with 21 bases separating them. CDR1 is LGHNA, CDR2 YSLEER, per germline. For the CDR3, the DNA is TGCGCCAGCAGCCAAGATTCCAAGGTAGGAGGAGGTGGCGAGCAGTACTTC. It translates to CASSQDSKVGGGGEQYF.

This clonotype appeared a few times. V usage is TRBV20-1 and J usage is TRBJ1-5; D not resolved. Trimming pared 4 bases from V and 5 bases from J, leaving 18 bases between. The CDR3 contains 15 residues. From germline, CDR1 is DFQATT and CDR2 SNEGSKA (reference sequence). CDR3 in DNA: TGCAGTGCTAAAGGGAGACGCAGGTTCGATCAGCCCCAGCATTTT. This encodes CSAKGRRRFDQPQHF.

In this sample, this clonotype turned up a few times. J is TRBJ2-7 and V is TRBV6-5, with D possibly being TRBD1 (6 bases). The length of the CDR3 is 14 residues. Germline values: CDR1 MNHEY, CDR2 SVGAGI. V lost 8 bases to trimming and J lost 2 bases, with 16 bases between them. This chain's CDR3 is CASGQGIGAYEQYF. The DNA for the CDR3 is TGTGCCAGCGGCCAGGGGATAGGGGCCTACGAGCAGTACTTC.

V and J are TRBV20-1 and TRBJ1-5, with 9 bases identical to TRBD1. Germline trimming cut 0 bases from V and 3 bases from J; bases unmatched to any gene: 3. From germline, CDR1 is DFQATT and CDR2 SNEGSKA (reference sequence). CDR3 length: 15 residues. The CDR3 sequence is CSARDRTGDNQPQHF. The CDR3 bases are TGCAGTGCTAGAGACCGGACAGGGGACAATCAGCCCCAGCATTTT.

The rearrangement joins TRBV27 to TRBJ1-2; no definite D call. Looked up from germline, CDR1 is MNHEY and CDR2 is SMNVEV (reference sequence). Trimming took off 2 bases at V and 6 bases at J, with 10 bases between the two ends. This CDR3 has 13 amino acids. The CDR3 sequence: CASSLTVPDGYTF. Written as DNA, the CDR3 is TGTGCCAGCAGTTTAACAGTTCCTGATGGCTACACCTTC.

This clonotype has just a few counts. The CDR3 sequence: CASSLVPHWETQYF. The CDR3 nucleotides are TGTGCCAGCAGCTTGGTTCCGCATTGGGAGACCCAGTACTTC. This rearrangement joins TRBV5-4 to TRBJ2-5; no reliable D call. The germline CDR1 and CDR2 sequences are SGHNT and YYREEE (reference sequence). The V and J ends lost 0 bases and 5 bases respectively, with 11 bases between them. CDR3 length: 14 residues.

At least ten counts were recorded for this clonotype. V usage is TRBV7-9 and J usage is TRBJ1-2, with D possibly matching TRBD1 (5 bases). There are 13 residues in the CDR3. Germline CDR1 and CDR2: SEHNR and FQNEAQ (reference sequence). Trimming shortened V by 4 bases and J by 8 bases, and 14 bases separated the two germline ends. CDR3: CASSSTTRVGYTF. The CDR3 nucleotides are TGTGCCAGCAGCTCAACCACCAGGGTAGGCTACACCTTC. Full variable domain (outside the CDR3, taken from reference TRBV7-9 and TRBJ1-2): DTGVSQNPRHKITKRGQNVTFRCDPISEHNRLYWYRQTLGQGPEFLTYFQNEAQLEKSRLLSDRFSAERPKGSFSTLEIQRTEQGDSAMYLCASSSTTRVGYTFGSGTRLTVV.

The chain recombines TRBV10-3 with TRBJ2-3; 9 bases are shared with TRBD2. The CDR3 covers 17 residues. V dropped 10 bases and J dropped 1; count of bases not matched to a gene: 15. Germline CDR1 ENHRY, CDR2 SYGVKD. Here the CDR3 DNA reads TGTGCCACCCGAGCAGGGACTAGCAGTTTGGGCACAGATACGCAGTATTTT. Its translation is CATRAGTSSLGTDTQYF.

This clonotype appeared many times. The V gene is TRBV19, the J gene TRBJ2-5; D is ambiguous. CDR1 LNHDA and CDR2 SQIVND come from the germline V gene (reference sequence). V lost 3 bases, J lost 1 base, and 9 bases lay in between. The CDR3 covers 14 residues. The CDR3 region is CASSIGSGQETQYF. The CDR3 coding sequence is TGTGCCAGTAGTATCGGTTCGGGCCAAGAGACCCAGTACTTC.

J is TRBJ2-2 and V is TRBV5-6; TRBD1 aligns across 8 bases. J lost 9 bases, V lost 4 bases, and 17 bases had no gene match. This CDR3 has 17 amino acids. CDR1 is SGHDT, CDR2 YYEEEE, per germline. CDR3 protein: CASSQWMGQATLRELFF. The CDR3 DNA follows: TGTGCCAGCAGCCAGTGGATGGGACAGGCGACCTTAAGGGAGCTGTTTTTT.

The chain has TRBV4-3 and TRBJ1-5; D remains unclear. The length of the CDR3 is 17 residues. In germline, CDR1 is LGHNA, CDR2 YSLEER. Trimming took off 0 bases at V and 0 bases at J, with 12 bases between the two ends. CDR3 nucleotide sequence: TGCGCCAGCAGCCAAGATTGGGCAGATTATAGCAATCAGCCCCAGCATTTT. This encodes CASSQDWADYSNQPQHF.

This clonotype was counted a single time. CDR3 in DNA: TGTGCCAACAGACGACAGGGGCGAGACTATGGCTACACCTTC. This gives the protein CANRRQGRDYGYTF. This chain connects TRBV2 to TRBJ1-2, with TRBD1 matching 8 bases. Germline assignment: CDR1 SNHLY and CDR2 FYNNEI. V dropped 10 bases and J dropped 3; count of bases not matched to a gene: 10. The CDR3 is 14 residues long.

Notes on this clonotype: A much bigger clone sits one base away, suggesting this may be a read error. The V call is TRBV20-1, the J call TRBJ2-5, with TRBD1 matching 10 bases. Per germline, CDR1 DFQATT and CDR2 SNEGSKA (reference sequence). The CDR3 sequence is 13 residues long. The CDR3 DNA reads TGCAGTGCCAGGACAGGGGGGCAAGTGACCCAGTACTTC. This codes for CSARTGGQVTQYF.

Only a few counts were recorded for this clonotype. The chain is built from TRBV20-1 and TRBJ1-2; 7 bases are shared with TRBD1. V gave up 6 bases and J gave up 0 bases; unmatched junction bases: 7. Germline-derived CDR1 and CDR2 are DFQATT and SNEGSKA (reference sequence). The CDR3 covers 14 residues. Here the CDR3 DNA reads TGCAGTGCCATATGGGACAGCACTAACTATGGCTACACCTTC. Amino acid sequence: CSAIWDSTNYGYTF.

Of note for this clonotype: Just one base apart from a much larger clone, this may be a read error. This chain connects TRBV7-9 to TRBJ2-5, with a possible D match to TRBD1 (6 bases). The CDR3 totals 13 residues. Germline values: CDR1 SEHNR, CDR2 FQNEAQ (reference sequence). CDR3 in DNA: TGTGACAGCAGCTTAGGGGGAAAAGGGACCCAGTACTTC. Residues: CDSSLGGKGTQYF.

As regards this clonotype: One end of the junction varies from germline; a read error may be responsible. The chain employs TRBV7-2 and TRBJ2-7, with a tentative D call TRBD1 (5 bases). With the DNA end fitting TRBJ2-1 better, the J assignment may be wrong. The CDR3 consists of 15 residues. Germline assignment: CDR1 SGHTA and CDR2 FQGNSA. CDR3 in amino acids: CASSQHDQGHNEQFF. CDR3 in DNA: TGCGCCAGCAGCCAACACGACCAGGGTCACAATGAGCAGTTCTTC.